This TCR beta chain was identified during a study of blood T cells in healthy people across ages. General study results and limits: Age advanced and TCR beta diversity per million T cells fell, roughly linearly.

Notes on this clonotype: The antigen is unknown.

The CDR3 is made up of 15 amino acids. The germline V gene has CDR1 SGHRS and CDR2 YFSETQ. Between the trimmed V and J ends, which lost 1 base and 1 base, there was a span of 10 bases. A J-beta primer mix and a sample-barcoded 5' primer were used in a second PCR of roughly 6 to 11 cycles. A single record per CDR3 protein comes from TCRdb applying MiXCR to the 5' RACE reads. The sample gives around 520,000 distinct CDR3 sequences, approximately 26% of which show up once; approximately 3.6% is in the top ten. The same sample was also used in a study of T cells of mothers and their children. This second study says: In this cohort, donors were three healthy Caucasian mothers plus their six children. According to the study, all extracted RNA entered cDNA synthesis at around 1.4 ug per 15 ul.

This receptor was obtained from a boy younger than 10 in good health. The sequenced material came from blood. The chain couples TRBV5-1 to TRBJ2-3; unclear D gene. CDR3 region: CASSLRIAGTDTQYF. CDR3 bases: TGCGCCAGCAGCTTGCGGATAGCCGGCACAGATACGCAGTATTTT.